The 10 T cell receptor beta chains below were found in one sample sequenced in a study of cytomegalovirus exposure and HLA in healthy donors. The PCR used 60 Vbeta and 13 Jbeta primers. Clones were sequenced by immunoSEQ multiplex PCR, and TCRdb holds only the in-frame ones, with some missing. This repertoire shows some 170,000 clones, roughly 80% found once; its top ten account for 3% to 4.5%. The sample comprised PBMCs. These TCRs come from a young man in good health and CMV-seropositive.

The gene calls are TRBV7-2 and TRBJ2-1, with TRBD2 identical over 8 bases. Per the germline V gene, CDR1 is SGHTA and CDR2 is FQGNSA. The CDR3 is 14 residues long. V lost 6 bases to trimming and J lost 7 bases; unmatched junction nucleotides: 8. CDR3 region: CASRVRGAGNEQFF. The CDR3 coding sequence is TGTGCCAGCAGGGTGCGGGGGGCTGGGAATGAGCAGTTCTTC.

This sequence joins TRBV4-1 and TRBJ1-6; the D gene is possibly TRBD1 (5 bases). Germline V gene data show CDR1 as MGHRA and CDR2 as YSYEKL. CDR3 length: 16 amino acids. V lost 0 bases and J 4 bases, leaving 10 bases between the germline ends. The CDR3 DNA follows: TGCGCCAGCAGCCAAGATCCGGGGACTTATAATTCACCCCTCCACTTT. This codes for CASSQDPGTYNSPLHF.

The chain couples TRBV2 to TRBJ2-7, with TRBD2 identical over 8 bases. The germline V gene encodes CDR1 SNHLY and CDR2 FYNNEI. Trimming took 10 bases from V and 6 from J; bases not matched to a gene: 5. The CDR3 covers 11 residues. The CDR3 spells CATGLAIEQYF. Written as DNA, the CDR3 is TGTGCCACCGGACTAGCAATCGAGCAGTACTTC. Full variable domain (rest looked up from reference TRBV2 and TRBJ2-7): EPEVTQTPSHQVTQMGQEVILRCVPISNHLYFYWYRQILGQKVEFLVSFYNNEISEKSEIFDDQFSVERPDGSNFTLKIRSTKLEDSAMYFCATGLAIEQYFGPGTRLTVT.

This sequence joins TRBV27 and TRBJ2-7, with 7 bases fitting TRBD1. Germline V gives CDR1 MNHEY, CDR2 SMNVEV (reference sequence). CDR3 length: 14 residues. V was pared by 4 bases and J by 0 bases, with 3 bases of the junction left unmatched. The CDR3 is CASSSTGVSYEQYF. The CDR3, as DNA: TGTGCCAGCAGTTCAACAGGGGTCTCCTACGAGCAGTACTTC.

This chain links TRBV11-3 with TRBJ2-5, with 14 bases lining up with TRBD2. The CDR3 contains 17 residues. Germline values: CDR1 SGHNT, CDR2 YENEEA. V lost 1 base, J lost 5 bases, and 6 bases stayed unmatched. CDR3 in amino acids: CASSLVGTSGGLETQYF. The CDR3 DNA is TGTGCCAGCAGCTTAGTTGGGACTAGCGGGGGTCTGGAGACCCAGTACTTC.

This clone came up once. The CDR3 loop is CASRHRGNTEAFF. The DNA of the CDR3 is TGTGCCAGCAGGCACAGGGGGAACACTGAAGCTTTCTTT. The rearrangement joins TRBV2 to TRBJ1-1; 7 bases are a match to TRBD1. The CDR3 covers 13 residues. The ends lost 6 bases at V and 1 base at J; junction bases unmatched: 2. Germline CDR1 SNHLY, CDR2 FYNNEI.

V usage is TRBV6-6 and J usage is TRBJ2-1; 7 nucleotides line up with TRBD2. Germline lookup yields CDR1 MNHNY and CDR2 SVGAGI (reference sequence). V was clipped by 7 bases and J by 3 bases; unmatched bases: 6. CDR3 length equals 14 residues. The CDR3 sequence is CASIAGLHYNEQFF. For the CDR3, the DNA is TGTGCCAGCATCGCGGGACTACACTACAATGAGCAGTTCTTC.

The genes are TRBV28 and TRBJ1-2; D remains unclear. Germline assignment: CDR1 MDHEN and CDR2 SYDVKM. This CDR3 contains 16 residues. Between the trimmed V and J ends, which lost 3 bases and 1 base, there was a span of 15 bases. In DNA, the CDR3 is TGTGCCAGCAGTTTTTCCTCATCCGGGGTTAACTATGGCTACACCTTC. It specifies CASSFSSSGVNYGYTF.

The rearrangement uses TRBV9 and TRBJ1-3, with D maybe TRBD1 (5 bases). Germline CDR1 and CDR2: SGDLS and YYNGEE. The V end lost 4 bases, the J end lost 2 bases, and 25 bases lay between the germline ends. The CDR3 has 19 residues. The CDR3 here is CASSSTIGGRRKTGNTIYF. Here the CDR3 DNA reads TGTGCCAGCAGCTCCACCATCGGGGGGAGACGAAAGACTGGAAACACCATATATTTT.

V is TRBV28 and J is TRBJ2-3; D gene unclear. Germline V gives CDR1 MDHEN, CDR2 SYDVKM. V was trimmed by 5 bases and J by 2 bases, leaving 11 bases between them. This CDR3 is built from 14 residues. As DNA, the CDR3 is TGTGCCAGCAGTCTAAAGATCTACACAGATACGCAGTATTTT. Translation gives CASSLKIYTDTQYF.